The rows below give T cell receptor beta chains drawn from one sample of a study of immune characterization of retroperitoneal liposarcoma. TCRdb re-derived calls from the PCR reads in MiXCR, one entry per CDR3 protein. This table holds about 3,000 distinct CDR3 sequences, over 35% found once. Sequenced: tumor tissue. All receptors come from a male donor with retroperitoneal liposarcoma. Each CDR3 is given with its conserved first and last residue. The D gene is left open where the match is weak. The size field is filled for only some rows; it gives once, few, many or a size class.

d_gene	v_gene	abundance	j_gene	CDR3nt	CDR3aa
TRBD2	TRBV6-4	many	TRBJ2-1	TGTGCCAGCAAGGGACTAGCGGGAGGTGGGGATGAGCAGTTCTTC	CASKGLAGGGDEQFF
TRBD1	TRBV6-2/TRBV6-3	few	TRBJ1-1	TGTGCCAGCAGTTTCGACAGGGGTGAGACTGAAGCTTTCTTT	CASSFDRGETEAFF
NA	TRBV7-2	medium-sized	TRBJ2-4	TGTGCCAGCAGCAGTTCTAATTCCAAAAACATTCAGTACTTC	CASSSSNSKNIQYF
NA	TRBV6-1	NA	TRBJ2-3	TGTGCCAGCAGCCCCCCGTTGGGGATTCGTCGACCTAGCACAGATACGCAGTATTTT	CASSPPLGIRRPSTDTQYF
NA	TRBV12-3/TRBV12-4	NA	TRBJ1-6	TGTGCCAGCAGTCCAGGAGAAGTGCTCTCCTATAATTCACCCCTCCACTTT	CASSPGEVLSYNSPLHF
NA	TRBV6-1	NA	TRBJ1-2	TGTGCCAGCAGTCCTCAATTTAACTATGGCTACACCTTC	CASSPQFNYGYTF
TRBD1	TRBV19	once	TRBJ2-3	TGTGCCAGTAGTATAGAGGGACAGCTTAGCACAGATACGCAGTATTTT	CASSIEGQLSTDTQYF
NA	TRBV6-1	NA	TRBJ2-7	TGTGCCAGCAGCGTCCCGACAGATACCTACGAGCAGTACTTC	CASSVPTDTYEQYF
NA	TRBV6-1	medium-sized	TRBJ2-2	TGTGCCAGCAGTTGGAATTGGGGGGTCACCGGGGAGCTGTTTTTT	CASSWNWGVTGELFF
TRBD1	TRBV27	NA	TRBJ1-1	TGTGCCAGCATCAGACAGGGCGGGTCTGAAGCTTTCTTT	CASIRQGGSEAFF
NA	TRBV5-3	NA	TRBJ2-5	TGTGCCAGCAGCTTGGGAGGGGGAGAGGCGGCCCAGTACTTC	CASSLGGGEAAQYF
TRBD1	TRBV6-6	NA	TRBJ2-4	TGTGCCAGCAGCCCGGAACCAGGGGGTGCCAAAAACATTCAGTACTTC	CASSPEPGGAKNIQYF
NA	TRBV12-3/TRBV12-4	NA	TRBJ2-7	TGTGCCAGCAGTTTACAGGGAATCGGCAATGAGCAGTACTTC	CASSLQGIGNEQYF
NA	TRBV11-2	NA	TRBJ2-5	TGTGCCAACCCCCGGGGGGCCCAAGAGACCCAGTACTTC	CANPRGAQETQYF
NA	TRBV7-8	NA	TRBJ1-4	TGTGCCAGCAGCTTAAACCCTTCCGTGGATGAAAAACTGTTTTTT	CASSLNPSVDEKLFF
TRBD1	TRBV6-1	NA	TRBJ2-1	TGTGCCAGCAGTGAATATGGGACAGTCAATGAGCAGTTCTTC	CASSEYGTVNEQFF
NA	TRBV6-1	NA	TRBJ2-1	TGTGCCAGCAGTGGCCGCGAGCAGTTCTTC	CASSGREQFF
TRBD2	TRBV6-1	few	TRBJ2-1	TGTGCCAGCAGTGATTGGGAGGGGCTCCGAGATGGGAATGAGCAGTTCTTC	CASSDWEGLRDGNEQFF
NA	TRBV6-1	NA	TRBJ2-5	TGTGCCAGCAGAAGCGGACAGTTAGAGACCCAGTACTTC	CASRSGQLETQYF
TRBD1	TRBV6-1	few	TRBJ2-2	TGTGCCAGCGGTAGGGGGACAGGCTACACCGGGGAGCTGTTTTTT	CASGRGTGYTGELFF
NA	TRBV11-3	NA	TRBJ1-4	TGTGCCAGCAGCTCCGATGAAAAACTGTTTTTT	CASSSDEKLFF
NA	TRBV4-1	medium-sized	TRBJ1-5	TGCGCCAGCAGCCAAGACGGGGTGGCCTACGGGCCCCAGCATTTT	CASSQDGVAYGPQHF
NA	TRBV6-1	NA	TRBJ2-3	TGTGCCAGCAGTCCTCAAGGGACGAGCACAGATACGCAGTATTTT	CASSPQGTSTDTQYF
NA	TRBV7-3	NA	TRBJ2-5	TGTGCCAGCAGCCCTGGCCCAGGGGATCCAGAGACCCAGTACTTC	CASSPGPGDPETQYF
NA	TRBV6-5	few	TRBJ2-5	TGTGCCAGCACTCCGGCGGCGGGTGGAGAGACCCAGTACTTC	CASTPAAGGETQYF
TRBD1	TRBV11-3	NA	TRBJ2-7	TGTGCCAGCAGCTTAGGATTCGGCAGGGGGCACGAGCAGTACTTC	CASSLGFGRGHEQYF
TRBD1	TRBV6-1	NA	TRBJ1-6	TGTGCCAGTTGGGGACAGGGCGGAGGGAATTCACCCCTCCACTTT	CASWGQGGGNSPLHF
NA	TRBV6-6	NA	TRBJ1-1	TGTGCCAGCAAACTAGGGACGATGAACACTGAAGCTTTCTTT	CASKLGTMNTEAFF
NA	TRBV7-7	few	TRBJ2-2	TGTGCCAGCAGCTTCGAAGAGACCGGGGAGCTGTTTTTT	CASSFEETGELFF
TRBD2	TRBV7-2	medium-sized	TRBJ2-1	TGTGCCAGCAGCTTGGGAGGGTTACGGGCCCCGCCCTACAATGAGCAGTTCTTC	CASSLGGLRAPPYNEQFF
TRBD2	TRBV6-6	NA	TRBJ2-1	TGTGCCAGCAGTTACCCACTAGCGGGAGGGGGGTTGAATGAGCAGTTCTTC	CASSYPLAGGGLNEQFF
NA	TRBV6-6	NA	TRBJ2-1	TGTGCCAGCAGTGAATCGACCTACCAAGAGACCCAGTTCTTC	CASSESTYQETQFF
NA	TRBV6-6	many	TRBJ2-1	TGTGCCAGCAGTTACTGGGGGACTCGGGGGATTGGAGATGAGCAGTTCTTC	CASSYWGTRGIGDEQFF
NA	TRBV6-1	NA	TRBJ2-1	TGTGCCAGCAGTGATAATTTGGGGGGCGCGGACCCGAAGGCCCAGTTCTTC	CASSDNLGGADPKAQFF
NA	TRBV6-6	NA	TRBJ2-7	TGTGCCAGCAGTTACTCTATCAGTAGCGGAGGCGATGAGCAGTACTTC	CASSYSISSGGDEQYF
TRBD2	TRBV19	NA	TRBJ2-1	TGTGCCAGTAGTTCCCGGGGGGGTACTGATGAGCAGTTCTTC	CASSSRGGTDEQFF
TRBD2	TRBV12-3/TRBV12-4	NA	TRBJ2-4	TGTGCCAGCAGTGGGGGACTAGCGGGAGTCAACAATGAGCAGTACTTC	CASSGGLAGVNNEQYF
NA	TRBV6-1	NA	TRBJ2-7	TGTGCCAGCAGTGAAAGCTACGAGCAGTACTTC	CASSESYEQYF
NA	TRBV6-1	NA	TRBJ2-1	TGTGCCAGCAGTTCAAACCCCGGGAGAAGTAATGAGCAGTTCTTC	CASSSNPGRSNEQFF
TRBD1	TRBV6-1	NA	TRBJ1-2	TGTGCCAGCAGAGCCGGGACAGGGACCTCTAACTATGGCTACACCTTC	CASRAGTGTSNYGYTF
TRBD2	TRBV7-8	NA	TRBJ2-1	TGTGTCAGCAGCTTAAGCGGGAAGTACAATGAGCAGTTCTTC	CVSSLSGKYNEQFF
TRBD2	TRBV7-2	few	TRBJ2-1	TGTGCCAGCAGCTTTACTAGCGGATCGTCTGAGCAGTTCTTC	CASSFTSGSSEQFF
NA	TRBV4-2	NA	TRBJ2-5	TGCGCCAGCAGTCCGACGGCTAGATCGGGAGAGACCCAGTACTTC	CASSPTARSGETQYF
TRBD2	TRBV6-1	NA	TRBJ2-5	TGTGCCAGTTCGCGGGAGCGGTTTAACAAAGAGACCCAGTACTTC	CASSRERFNKETQYF
TRBD2	TRBV6-1	NA	TRBJ2-3	TGTGCCAGCAGGACTAGCGGACCCACAGATACGCAGTATTTT	CASRTSGPTDTQYF
NA	TRBV6-6	NA	TRBJ2-7	TGTGCCAGCAGTTACTCTCCAGGGCCCTACGAGCAGTACTTC	CASSYSPGPYEQYF
TRBD2	TRBV6-1	NA	TRBJ2-1	TGTGCCAGCAGCCGTCTAGCGGGATCGCTCAATGAGCAGTTCTTC	CASSRLAGSLNEQFF
NA	TRBV20-1	medium-sized	TRBJ2-7	TGCAGTGCTAGGCCGACAGCGACTCCCTACGAGCAGTACTTC	CSARPTATPYEQYF
NA	TRBV7-2	NA	TRBJ2-5	TGTGCCAGCAGCCATCAGACAGGCAACAGCGGGGAGACCCAGTACTTC	CASSHQTGNSGETQYF
NA	TRBV7-6	NA	TRBJ2-5	TGTGCCAGCAGCTTACGACAGCAAGAGACCCAGTACTTC	CASSLRQQETQYF
TRBD1	TRBV7-3	hyperexpanded	TRBJ2-5	TGTGCCAGCAGCAAAGGGACAGCTATAGAACAAGAGACCCAGTACTTC	CASSKGTAIEQETQYF
NA	TRBV6-1	few	TRBJ2-1	TGTGCCAGCACTCCAGTCCGGGAGACTCTCGAGCAGTTCTTC	CASTPVRETLEQFF
TRBD1	TRBV6-1	NA	TRBJ2-1	TGTGCCAGCAGGCCATCGGGACAGGTCTACAATGAGCAGTTCTTC	CASRPSGQVYNEQFF
TRBD2	TRBV7-2	once	TRBJ2-5	TGTGCCAGCAGGGCGGACCAATGGACTAGCGGGGAGGAGACCCAGTACTTC	CASRADQWTSGEETQYF